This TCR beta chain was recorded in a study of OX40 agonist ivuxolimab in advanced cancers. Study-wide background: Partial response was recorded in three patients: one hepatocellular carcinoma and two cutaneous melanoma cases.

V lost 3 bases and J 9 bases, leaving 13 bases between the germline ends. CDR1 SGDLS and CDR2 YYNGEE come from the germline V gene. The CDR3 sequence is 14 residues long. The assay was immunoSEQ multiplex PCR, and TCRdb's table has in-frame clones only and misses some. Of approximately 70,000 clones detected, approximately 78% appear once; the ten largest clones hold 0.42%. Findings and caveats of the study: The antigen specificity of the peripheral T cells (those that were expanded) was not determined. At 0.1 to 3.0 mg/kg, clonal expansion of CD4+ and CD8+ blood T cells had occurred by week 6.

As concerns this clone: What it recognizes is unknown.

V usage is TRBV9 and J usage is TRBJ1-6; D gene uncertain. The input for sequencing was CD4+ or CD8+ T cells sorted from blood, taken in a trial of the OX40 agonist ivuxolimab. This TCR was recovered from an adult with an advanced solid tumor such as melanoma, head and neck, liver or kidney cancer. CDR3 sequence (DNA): TGTGCCAGCAGCGCCTCGTATGGGATTTCACCCCTCCACTTT. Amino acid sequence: CASSASYGISPLHF.